This T cell receptor beta chain was retrieved from a study of blood T cell repertoires in COVID-19. Germline V gene sequence: CDR1 MNHNY, CDR2 SVGAGI (reference sequence). V lost 5 bases, J lost 7 bases, and 8 bases stayed unmatched. The CDR3 runs 14 residues. Authors' methods: How many nucleated cells were present was estimated from reference gene primer amplification. Profiling relied on immunoSEQ multiplex PCR, and the TCRdb table lists in-frame clones only, not all of them. Clonal size and the V and J genes are those of that table, whereas D and trimming came from the DNA. The profile covers around 160,000 clones, with around four fifths appearing a single time and roughly 18% taken by the ten largest.

Sequenced input: peripheral blood. The J gene is TRBJ2-1, the V gene TRBV6-6; TRBD1 matches at 7 bases. The receptor comes from a woman of 80 years or more with acute or convalescent COVID-19. CDR3 nucleotide sequence: TGTGCCAGCAGTCAACCCCGGGACAGTAATGAGCAGTTCTTC. This encodes CASSQPRDSNEQFF.